These 31 T cell receptor beta chains share one sample of origin, sequenced in a study of cytomegalovirus exposure and HLA in healthy donors. A multiplex PCR was run with 60 Vbeta primers and 13 Jbeta primers. The data were produced by immunoSEQ multiplex PCR, yet TCRdb's version contains in-frame clones alone and is incomplete. This sample has around 150,000 clones; roughly 80% occur once, and the top ten carry 4.5% to 6%. What was sequenced was PBMCs. These receptors were obtained from a woman between 50 and 59 years old in good health and CMV-seronegative.

This clone came up once. This chain uses TRBV19 with TRBJ2-1; TRBD1 might be the D (6 bases). This CDR3 comprises 15 residues. Per germline, CDR1 LNHDA and CDR2 SQIVND (reference sequence). V lost 6 bases to trimming and J lost 3 bases, with 15 bases between them. The CDR3 sequence is CASSTGTPVYNEQFF. In DNA form, the CDR3 reads TGTGCCAGTAGCACCGGGACACCAGTCTACAATGAGCAGTTCTTC.

This clone was recorded once. This chain joins TRBV9 and TRBJ1-4, with D uncertain. Trimming stripped 0 bases from V and 4 bases from J, with 16 bases between. Germline CDR1 reads SGDLS; CDR2 reads YYNGEE. The CDR3 runs to 17 residues. This CDR3 is CASSVGTVQGGNEKLFF. In nucleotides, the CDR3 is TGTGCCAGCAGCGTAGGAACAGTTCAAGGTGGTAATGAAAAACTGTTTTTT.

The J gene is TRBJ2-6, the V gene TRBV27; D is uncertain. The germline V and J ends were trimmed by 5 bases and 0 bases, with 11 bases remaining between them. The germline gives CDR1 MNHEY, CDR2 SMNVEV (reference sequence). This CDR3 contains 16 residues. The CDR3, as DNA: TGTGCCAGCAGTCACCTTCTTAGCTCTGGGGCCAACGTCCTGACTTTC. This codes for CASSHLLSSGANVLTF.

The chain uses TRBV4-3 and TRBJ2-7; 11 bases are shared with TRBD2. Losses at the gene ends were 4 bases for V and 6 bases for J; bases not matched to a gene: 14. Germline lookup yields CDR1 LGHNA and CDR2 YSLEER. This CDR3 is built from 17 residues. The CDR3 sequence: CASSRGVAGGPSPEQYF. CDR3 bases: TGCGCCAGCAGCCGGGGAGTAGCGGGGGGGCCGAGTCCCGAGCAGTACTTC.

This clone was found once. V gene TRBV19 combines with J gene TRBJ1-1, with 9 bases that match TRBD1. V shed 9 bases and J 3 bases; nucleotides not matched to a gene: 8. Germline V gene sequence: CDR1 LNHDA, CDR2 SQIVND (reference sequence). The CDR3 consists of 14 residues. The CDR3 bases are TGTGCCAGCACCGGACAGGGGCTTTACACTGAAGCTTTCTTT. Its protein is CASTGQGLYTEAFF.

The chain has TRBV5-4 and TRBJ1-3; D is perhaps TRBD1 (5 bases). Trimming took 2 bases from V and 0 from J, leaving 9 bases between them. This CDR3 spans 15 amino acids. Germline values: CDR1 SGHNT, CDR2 YYREEE (reference sequence). The CDR3 DNA follows: TGTGCCAGCAGCTTCGACAGCAGCTCTGGAAACACCATATATTTT. Translating gives CASSFDSSSGNTIYF.

The J gene is TRBJ2-7, the V gene TRBV7-6; no clear D. V was shortened by 2 bases and J by 0 bases, with 11 bases between the two germline ends. The CDR3 has 15 residues. In germline, CDR1 is SGHVS, CDR2 FNYEAQ. This CDR3 reads CASSLTPLSSYEQYF. The CDR3 region has the DNA TGTGCCAGCAGCTTAACCCCTTTGAGCTCCTACGAGCAGTACTTC.

This chain links TRBV5-1 with TRBJ2-5; tentatively, D is TRBD2 (5 bases). Germline CDR1 and CDR2: SGHRS and YFSETQ. The CDR3 covers 15 residues. V gave up 0 bases and J gave up 3 bases, with 12 bases separating them. The CDR3 is CASSLVVRGEETQYF. CDR3 in DNA: TGCGCCAGCAGCTTGGTAGTACGGGGAGAAGAGACCCAGTACTTC.

The rearrangement joins TRBV19 to TRBJ1-5; D is unclear. Germline V gene data show CDR1 as LNHDA and CDR2 as SQIVND (reference sequence). V gave up 8 bases and J gave up 0 bases, with 14 bases separating them. The CDR3 sequence is 15 residues long. CDR3 region: CASALAVYSNQPQHF. CDR3 DNA: TGTGCCAGTGCCTTGGCGGTGTATAGCAATCAGCCCCAGCATTTT.

The chain links TRBV2 to TRBJ1-2, with D possibly being TRBD1 (5 bases). In germline, CDR1 is SNHLY, CDR2 FYNNEI. CDR3 length: 14 amino acids. Trimming cost V 7 bases and J 4 bases, with 16 bases left between them. Here the CDR3 reads CASTRTQGTYGYTF. The CDR3 DNA reads TGTGCCAGCACCCGAACCCAGGGAACCTATGGCTACACCTTC.

CDR3 protein: CASSVGLVGTGELFF. In DNA, the CDR3 is TGCGCCAGCAGTGTAGGACTAGTCGGCACCGGGGAGCTGTTTTTT. The V call is TRBV10-1, the J call TRBJ2-2; TRBD2 matches at 7 bases. The CDR3 has 15 amino acids. Germline values: CDR1 WNHNN, CDR2 SYGVQD (reference sequence). V lost 4 bases to trimming and J lost 4 bases; unmatched junction nucleotides: 6.

V usage is TRBV2 and J usage is TRBJ1-5; no reliable D call. Per the germline V gene, CDR1 is SNHLY and CDR2 is FYNNEI. Trimming pared 3 bases from V and 4 bases from J, leaving 7 bases between. The CDR3 is 13 amino acids. CDR3 sequence: CASSEAGNQPQHF. CDR3 DNA: TGTGCCAGCAGTGAGGCAGGTAATCAGCCCCAGCATTTT.

This clone was observed a handful of times. This rearrangement joins TRBV5-1 to TRBJ1-1; no clear D. Germline lookup yields CDR1 SGHRS and CDR2 YFSETQ. The V end lost 5 bases, the J end lost 1 base, and 12 bases lay between the germline ends. The CDR3 loop spans 14 amino acids. The CDR3 is CASSSRPGNTEAFF. The CDR3 coding sequence is TGCGCCAGCAGTTCCCGGCCAGGGAACACTGAAGCTTTCTTT.

This chain joins TRBV28 and TRBJ1-2, with D unresolved. The germline CDR1 and CDR2 sequences are MDHEN and SYDVKM. The CDR3 runs to 13 residues. Trimming removed 5 bases at V and 3 bases at J, with 10 bases between. CDR3 DNA sequence: TGTGCCAGCAGTGATCCGGGTCACTATGGCTACACCTTC. Residues: CASSDPGHYGYTF.

The chain joins TRBV28 to TRBJ2-3; maybe TRBD2 (6 bases). The V and J ends lost 3 bases and 2 bases respectively, with 9 bases between them. The CDR3 covers 14 residues. Germline V gives CDR1 MDHEN, CDR2 SYDVKM. DNA for the CDR3: TGTGCCAGCAGTTTTGCGGGGAACACAGATACGCAGTATTTT. This sequence encodes CASSFAGNTDTQYF.

This clone was counted a few times. The genes are TRBV6-6 and TRBJ1-5; possible D gene TRBD1, 6 bases. This CDR3 has 15 amino acids. Between the trimmed V and J ends, which lost 5 bases and 0 bases, there was a span of 11 bases. CDR1 and CDR2 from the germline V gene are MNHNY and SVGAGI (reference sequence). The CDR3 DNA follows: TGTGCCAGCAGTAACAGGGCAGGTAGCAATCAGCCCCAGCATTTT. Its translation is CASSNRAGSNQPQHF.

J is TRBJ1-4 and V is TRBV5-1; the match to TRBD1 covers 9 bases. Germline CDR1 and CDR2: SGHRS and YFSETQ. The junction had 9 bases not matched to a gene; V was cut back by 4 bases and J by 8 bases. There are 15 residues in the CDR3. CDR3 bases: TGCGCCAGCAGCCCGGGACAGGGCGTTCTGGAAAAACTGTTTTTT. Amino acids: CASSPGQGVLEKLFF.

This chain uses TRBV7-2 with TRBJ2-5; TRBD1 aligns across 7 bases. Germline-derived CDR1 and CDR2 are SGHTA and FQGNSA. The CDR3 is 14 amino acids. J gave up 6 bases and V 1 base, and 5 bases lay outside the gene matches. The CDR3 is CASSLVQGSKTQYF. The CDR3 DNA reads TGTGCCAGCAGCTTAGTACAGGGGAGTAAGACCCAGTACTTC.

The chain joins TRBV28 to TRBJ1-2; 7 bases map to TRBD1. V gave up 6 bases and J gave up 4 bases; unmatched junction bases: 11. This CDR3 has 15 residues. Germline CDR1 is MDHEN and CDR2 is SYDVKM. CDR3 loop: CASSLTSQGSYGYTF. The DNA of the CDR3 is TGTGCCAGCAGCCTGACGTCACAGGGGTCCTATGGCTACACCTTC.

The rearrangement uses TRBV30 and TRBJ2-7; tentative D call: TRBD2 (6 bases). Germline V gives CDR1 GTSNPN, CDR2 SVGIG (reference sequence). V gave up 0 bases and J gave up 6 bases, with 12 bases separating them. The CDR3 is 13 residues long. The CDR3 bases are TGTGCCTGGAGTGTACAAGGAGGGGTCGAGCAGTACTTC. As protein: CAWSVQGGVEQYF.

This clone was counted between two and nine times. This chain joins TRBV28 and TRBJ1-2, with 7 bases that match TRBD1. V lost 8 bases, J lost 3 bases, and 9 bases stayed unmatched. Germline CDR1 and CDR2: MDHEN and SYDVKM. The CDR3 is 14 residues long. The CDR3 region is CASQTGTDHYGYTF. CDR3 nucleotide sequence: TGTGCCAGCCAAACCGGGACAGACCACTATGGCTACACCTTC.

The V and J genes are TRBV4-2 and TRBJ2-3, with 12 bases lining up with TRBD2. This CDR3 contains 17 residues. From germline, CDR1 is LGHNA and CDR2 YNFKEQ. V was clipped by 2 bases and J by 2 bases; unmatched bases: 5. This chain's CDR3 is CASSQRGTSGSTDTQYF. CDR3 nucleotide sequence: TGTGCCAGCAGCCAACGCGGGACTAGCGGGTCCACAGATACGCAGTATTTT.

The chain carries TRBV27 and TRBJ1-1, with 7 bases identical to TRBD1. The CDR3 contains 15 residues. Germline values: CDR1 MNHEY, CDR2 SMNVEV (reference sequence). Losses at the gene ends were 2 bases for V and 4 bases for J; bases not matched to a gene: 7. DNA for the CDR3: TGTGCCAGCAGTTTAACTAGGGGGCCGGGCACTGAAGCTTTCTTT. As protein: CASSLTRGPGTEAFF.

J is TRBJ2-7 and V is TRBV21-1; TRBD1, the D gene given by the table, was not confirmed from the DNA. TRBV21-1 is labeled a pseudogene. This CDR3 region has 14 residues. In nucleotides, the CDR3 is TGTGCCAGCGGTTCGGGACAGGGTCCCTACGAGCAGTACTTC. It translates to CASGSGQGPYEQYF.

The chain links TRBV9 to TRBJ2-7; D might be TRBD2 (6 bases). Germline CDR1 is SGDLS and CDR2 is YYNGEE. The length of the CDR3 is 15 residues. V lost 4 bases, J lost 3 bases, and 17 bases lay in between. The CDR3 region has the DNA TGTGCCAGCAGCACGGGGCACGGGGGATTCTACGAGCAGTACTTC. Protein sequence: CASSTGHGGFYEQYF. Full variable domain (outside the CDR3, taken from reference TRBV9 and TRBJ2-7): DSGVTQTPKHLITATGQRVTLRCSPRSGDLSVYWYQQSLDQGLQFLIQYYNGEERAKGNILERFSAQQFPDLHSELNLSSLELGDSALYFCASSTGHGGFYEQYFGPGTRLTVT.

The rearrangement uses TRBV7-9 and TRBJ2-3; the D is unclear. V lost 4 bases to trimming and J lost 3 bases, with 8 bases between them. The V gene's germline CDR1 is SEHNR and CDR2 FQNEAQ (reference sequence). The CDR3 consists of 13 residues. The CDR3 sequence is CASSSLTTDTQYF. The DNA for the CDR3 is TGTGCCAGCAGCTCCCTTACTACAGATACGCAGTATTTT.

In its sample, this clone was seen once. This rearrangement joins TRBV2 to TRBJ1-3, with a tentative D call TRBD1 (6 bases). CDR3 length equals 15 residues. Trimming took 6 bases from V and 4 from J, leaving 16 bases between them. Germline V gives CDR1 SNHLY, CDR2 FYNNEI. The CDR3 here is CASRETPGVGNTIYF. CDR3 coding DNA: TGTGCCAGCAGGGAGACCCCAGGGGTCGGAAACACCATATATTTT.

In this sample, this clone turned up once. The chain is built from TRBV2 and TRBJ2-5; D is perhaps TRBD2 (7 bases). From germline, CDR1 is SNHLY and CDR2 FYNNEI. This CDR3 contains 16 residues. The V end was cut by 1 base, the J end by 4 bases, with 16 bases between. The CDR3 DNA sequence: TGTGCCAGCAGTGAAGATGCGGGTAGGGGGGGAGAGACCCAGTACTTC. It codes for CASSEDAGRGGETQYF. The variable domain in full, with the rest retrieved from reference TRBV2 and TRBJ2-5, is EPEVTQTPSHQVTQMGQEVILRCVPISNHLYFYWYRQILGQKVEFLVSFYNNEISEKSEIFDDQFSVERPDGSNFTLKIRSTKLEDSAMYFCASSEDAGRGGETQYFGPGTRLLVL.

The CDR3 loop is CASSQRQGNGYTF. The CDR3 bases are TGCGCCAGCAGCCAAAGACAGGGGAACGGCTACACCTTC. The chain has TRBV4-3 and TRBJ1-2, with 8 bases fitting TRBD1. The CDR3 totals 13 residues. Germline V gives CDR1 LGHNA, CDR2 YSLEER. V lost 2 bases and J lost 8; bases outside the gene matches: 4.

This clone was observed a handful of times. The chain combines TRBV7-9 with TRBJ2-2; TRBD1 matches at 7 bases. V dropped 5 bases and J dropped 1; count of bases not matched to a gene: 4. The germline CDR1 and CDR2 sequences are SEHNR and FQNEAQ (reference sequence). The CDR3 runs to 15 residues. The CDR3 sequence: CASSPRDRNTGELFF. The CDR3 DNA follows: TGTGCCAGCAGCCCTAGGGACAGGAACACCGGGGAGCTGTTTTTT.

This chain's CDR3 is CASSQVRGQVQNSPLHF. Here the CDR3 DNA reads TGTGCCAGCAGCCAAGTGAGGGGGCAGGTACAGAATTCACCCCTCCACTTT. This sequence joins TRBV4-2 and TRBJ1-6, with 7 bases identical to TRBD1. Germline trimming cut 1 base from V and 7 bases from J; bases unmatched to any gene: 10. The germline CDR1 and CDR2 sequences are LGHNA and YNFKEQ. The CDR3 is made up of 17 amino acids.